This TCR beta chain emerged from a study of T-cell memory formation after mild COVID-19. TCR alpha and TCR beta cDNA libraries carrying sample barcodes and UMIs were produced by 5'RACE using constant-segment primers. MiXCR was run by TCRdb on the 5' RACE reads, yielding one entry per CDR3 protein. The data hold approximately 500,000 distinct CDR3 sequences, with more than 20% observed a single time. In its sample, this clonotype was seen a few times. Looked up from germline, CDR1 is SGHRS and CDR2 is YFSETQ. This CDR3 has 16 residues. Trimming removed 4 bases from V and 3 bases from J; junction bases left unmatched: 11.

The sequencing input was PBMCs or a T cell subset sorted from them (not recorded which). The rearrangement links TRBV5-1 to TRBJ2-3, with TRBD2 matching 7 bases. This TCR was recovered from an adult woman who had mild COVID-19 (a few samples of this study predate the infection). Cell type and time point are not known. Here the CDR3 reads CASSPDPPSGTDTQYF. Written as DNA, the CDR3 is TGCGCCAGCAGCCCCGACCCACCTAGCGGAACAGATACGCAGTATTTT.